The present T cell receptor (beta chain) was sequenced within a study of blood T cell repertoires in COVID-19. Overall study: Spain, Italy and the United States supplied samples that represented acute and convalescent COVID-19. The analysed material was cDNA or gDNA that came from T cells, B-cell-depleted T cells, or PBMCs.

Germline CDR1 and CDR2: SGHNT and YYREEE (reference sequence). Trimming removed 0 bases from V and 8 bases from J, with 20 bases in between. This CDR3 spans 16 amino acids. As originally analysed: Reference gene primer amplification yielded estimated nucleated cell counts. Using immunoSEQ multiplex PCR, the repertoire was profiled, and TCRdb retains in-frame clones only, with some absent. V and J calls and clone size are those listed in that table; D and trimming were worked out from the DNA. The data contain 15,000 or so clones, around four fifths of them singletons. The clonotype originates from a man in his forties with active or convalescent COVID-19. The sequencing input was peripheral blood. The chain combines TRBV5-4 with TRBJ1-2, with TRBD1 as a possible D gene (6 bases). In DNA form, the CDR3 reads TGTGCCAGCAGCTTGGGACCTCAGGGGCCCTCAGGGGGCTACACCTTC. Its protein product is CASSLGPQGPSGGYTF.